The next 29 T cell receptor beta chains were all read from a single sample in a study of cytomegalovirus exposure and HLA in healthy donors. Primers for the PCR totalled 60 Vbeta and 13 Jbeta. Libraries were prepared by immunoSEQ multiplex PCR; TCRdb keeps only in-frame clonotypes and omits some of them. The data contain 120,000 or so clones, roughly 80% of them singletons. The sequenced material came from PBMCs. The receptors shown here come from a man aged 18 to 30 in good health and CMV-seropositive.

This clone has just one count. V usage is TRBV5-1 and J usage is TRBJ1-1; 9 bases agree with TRBD1. The CDR3 has 17 residues. The junction had 11 bases not matched to a gene; V was cut back by 4 bases and J by 1 base. CDR1 and CDR2 (germline): SGHRS, YFSETQ. CDR3 DNA sequence: TGCGCCAGCAGCCCCCGCGGGACAGGGCCGGGGAACACTGAAGCTTTCTTT. Amino acids: CASSPRGTGPGNTEAFF.

The chain carries TRBV27 and TRBJ2-7, with D possibly matching TRBD1 (6 bases). The CDR3 length is 15 residues. V was clipped by 5 bases and J by 4 bases, with 18 bases between them. Germline V gene data show CDR1 as MNHEY and CDR2 as SMNVEV (reference sequence). CDR3 nucleotides: TGTGCCAGCAGTCCCGTGGATACAGGGTTTTACGAGCAGTACTTC. Amino acids: CASSPVDTGFYEQYF.

This sequence joins TRBV7-6 and TRBJ2-1, with D perhaps matching TRBD2 (6 bases). This CDR3 is 13 amino acids long. Germline V gene sequence: CDR1 SGHVS, CDR2 FNYEAQ. The V and J ends lost 5 bases and 12 bases respectively, with 17 bases between them. CDR3 in DNA: TGTGCCAGCAGCCCCCTGGAGGGCCGAGGGCAGTTCTTC. This encodes CASSPLEGRGQFF.

The chain employs TRBV5-1 and TRBJ1-2; 8 nucleotides line up with TRBD1. The junction had 12 bases not matched to a gene; V was cut back by 7 bases and J by 7 bases. The CDR3 runs 14 residues. CDR1 and CDR2 (germline): SGHRS, YFSETQ. CDR3 nucleotides: TGCGCCAGCGGAGTAGACAGGGGATCGCGTGGCTACACCTTC. It yields the protein CASGVDRGSRGYTF.

Here the CDR3 reads CAISIDRNTEAFF. The CDR3 DNA reads TGTGCCATCAGTATTGACAGGAACACTGAAGCTTTCTTT. This rearrangement joins TRBV10-3 to TRBJ1-1; D perhaps matches TRBD1 (5 bases). The germline V gene encodes CDR1 ENHRY and CDR2 SYGVKD. The CDR3 covers 13 residues. V shed 5 bases and J shed 1 base, with 8 bases lying between them.

The chain combines TRBV11-2 with TRBJ1-2; a weak D match, TRBD1 (6 bases). Germline CDR1 reads SGHAT; CDR2 reads FQNNGV. The CDR3 covers 12 residues. V was pared by 6 bases and J by 5 bases, with 10 bases between. The CDR3: CASRLQGYGYTF. CDR3 DNA: TGTGCCAGCAGATTACAGGGTTATGGCTACACCTTC.

CDR3 coding DNA: TGTGCCAGCAGTGAACTAGAGGGCAAGCTTAATGAAAAACTGTTTTTT. It specifies CASSELEGKLNEKLFF. The genes are TRBV6-1 and TRBJ1-4, with D uncertain. The ends were cut back, 2 bases at V and 4 bases at J, with 14 bases in the middle. Germline V gives CDR1 MNHNS, CDR2 SASEGT. This CDR3 has 16 residues.

In its sample, this clone was seen once. V and J are TRBV30 and TRBJ1-2, with D possibly TRBD1 on 5 matching bases. Deletions cut 3 bases from V and 1 base from J, with 18 bases between. There are 16 residues in the CDR3. In germline, CDR1 is GTSNPN, CDR2 SVGIG (reference sequence). In DNA form, the CDR3 reads TGTGCCTGGAGCCGGAGGGGACGGCCGATTAACTATGGCTACACCTTC. This codes for CAWSRRGRPINYGYTF.

The rearrangement links TRBV4-1 to TRBJ1-2; possible D gene TRBD1, 5 bases. V lost 0 bases and J 8 bases, leaving 19 bases between the germline ends. This CDR3 comprises 16 residues. Looked up from germline, CDR1 is MGHRA and CDR2 is YSYEKL. CDR3 nucleotide sequence: TGCGCCAGCAGCCAAGAATTGGGAATACTTCAGGGAGGCTACACCTTC. This sequence encodes CASSQELGILQGGYTF.

The table lists this clone with a few counts. The rearrangement links TRBV7-9 to TRBJ2-5; no clear D gene. The germline V and J ends were trimmed by 5 bases and 3 bases, with 4 bases remaining between them. The CDR3 length is 11 residues. CDR1 is SEHNR, CDR2 FQNEAQ, per germline (reference sequence). CDR3 sequence (DNA): TGTGCCAGCAGCATTAAAGAGACCCAGTACTTC. Amino acid sequence: CASSIKETQYF.

The gene calls are TRBV6-4 and TRBJ2-3; possibly TRBD1 for D (6 bases). The CDR3 has 14 residues. CDR1 MRHNA and CDR2 SNTAGT come from the germline V gene. With 2 bases removed from V and 8 bases from J, the gap between germline ends came to 14 bases. In DNA form, the CDR3 reads TGTGCCAGCAGTGACGCCAGCAGGGGTGGTACGCAGTATTTT. The encoded protein is CASSDASRGGTQYF.

This chain links TRBV5-6 with TRBJ1-6; D ambiguous. CDR1 is SGHDT, CDR2 YYEEEE, per germline. There are 17 residues in the CDR3. Trimming cost V 1 base and J 0 bases, with 11 bases left between them. CDR3: CASSLRGPSSYNSPLHF. CDR3 bases: TGTGCCAGCAGCTTGAGAGGGCCAAGCTCCTATAATTCACCCCTCCACTTT.

The CDR3 DNA is TGTGCCAGCGCCTCCCCAGGGGACGAGCAGTACTTC. It codes for CASASPGDEQYF. The J gene is TRBJ2-5, the V gene TRBV7-8; possible D gene TRBD1, 6 bases. The J call may be wrong; the DNA end is better matched by TRBJ2-7. The CDR3 loop spans 12 amino acids. The V gene's germline CDR1 is SGHVS and CDR2 FQNEAQ.

The V and J genes are TRBV27 and TRBJ2-7; D perhaps matches TRBD2 (5 bases). V dropped 4 bases and J dropped 3 bases, with 13 bases sitting between them. This CDR3 is 14 amino acids long. The V gene's germline CDR1 is MNHEY and CDR2 SMNVEV (reference sequence). CDR3 DNA sequence: TGTGCCAGCAGTTACCGGGGTCGGGGCTACGAGCAGTACTTC. Encoded protein: CASSYRGRGYEQYF.

V usage is TRBV6-4 and J usage is TRBJ2-1, with D unclear. Germline values: CDR1 MRHNA, CDR2 SNTAGT. The V end lost 2 bases, the J end lost 1 base, and 9 bases lay between the germline ends. This CDR3 has 15 amino acids. The chain's CDR3 is CASSDIPTSYNEQFF. The CDR3 coding sequence is TGTGCCAGCAGTGACATTCCAACTTCCTACAATGAGCAGTTCTTC.

The chain combines TRBV14 with TRBJ2-5; D gene ambiguous. The CDR3 totals 15 residues. V lost 0 bases and J 1 base, leaving 9 bases between the germline ends. Germline lookup yields CDR1 SGHDN and CDR2 FVKESK. The CDR3 region has the DNA TGTGCCAGCAGCCAAGATCACGCAGTCCAAGAGACCCAGTACTTC. The encoded protein is CASSQDHAVQETQYF.

This clone was picked up a small number of times. As DNA, the CDR3 is TGTGCCAGCAGCTTACAGGGGAACACTGAAGCTTTCTTT. Protein: CASSLQGNTEAFF. The genes are TRBV7-9 and TRBJ1-1; TRBD1 is a possible D gene (5 bases). The V gene lost 2 bases and the J gene lost 1 base, with 5 bases spanning the gap. CDR3 size: 13 residues. The germline V gene has CDR1 SEHNR and CDR2 FQNEAQ (reference sequence).

J is TRBJ2-2 and V is TRBV5-6; D gene uncertain. Trimming cost V 0 bases and J 0 bases, with 9 bases left between them. The germline V gene encodes CDR1 SGHDT and CDR2 YYEEEE. The CDR3 sequence is 16 residues long. The CDR3 sequence: CASSLGGSPNTGELFF. The CDR3 DNA is TGTGCCAGCAGCTTGGGAGGCAGCCCGAACACCGGGGAGCTGTTTTTT.

This chain links TRBV5-1 with TRBJ2-3; no reliable D call. Trimming took 2 bases from V and 5 from J, leaving 6 bases between them. This CDR3 comprises 12 residues. Germline V gene sequence: CDR1 SGHRS, CDR2 YFSETQ. CDR3 loop: CASSFGGDTQYF. CDR3 nucleotides: TGCGCCAGCAGCTTCGGTGGAGATACGCAGTATTTT.

The chain carries TRBV5-1 and TRBJ1-4; D perhaps matches TRBD1 (5 bases). The CDR3 extends over 16 amino acids. The germline V gene has CDR1 SGHRS and CDR2 YFSETQ. The ends were cut back, 3 bases at V and 0 bases at J, with 12 bases in the middle. In DNA form, the CDR3 reads TGCGCCAGCAGCTCCAGTCCGGGGGCAACTAATGAAAAACTGTTTTTT. This gives the protein CASSSSPGATNEKLFF. Using reference TRBV5-1 and TRBJ1-4 for the parts outside the CDR3, the full variable domain is KAGVTQTPRYLIKTRGQQVTLSCSPISGHRSVSWYQQTPGQGLQFLFEYFSETQRNKGNFPGRFSGRQFSNSRSEMNVSTLELGDSALYLCASSSSPGATNEKLFFGSGTQLSVL.

V gene TRBV19 combines with J gene TRBJ2-7, with TRBD2 matching 7 bases. The junction had 3 bases not matched to a gene; V was cut back by 4 bases and J by 0 bases. This CDR3 spans 14 amino acids. Looked up from germline, CDR1 is LNHDA and CDR2 is SQIVND (reference sequence). The CDR3 is CASSSGGSSYEQYF. The CDR3 bases are TGTGCCAGTAGTAGCGGGGGAAGCTCCTACGAGCAGTACTTC.

Remarks on this clone: The final CDR3 position lacks the conserved phenylalanine or tryptophan, pointing to a likely read error. No DNA is shown, since the ends of the CDR3 on it are uncertain; the CDR3 is the one TCRdb lists. V is TRBV2 and J is TRBJ1-3; TRBD1, the table's D call, was not compared with the DNA. Germline assignment: CDR1 SNHLY and CDR2 FYNNEI. The CDR3 is made up of 13 amino acids, end residues included. The chain's CDR3 is CASSESVVRGLIS.

This clone turned up a few times. The rearrangement links TRBV4-3 to TRBJ2-6; a possible D gene is TRBD1 (5 bases). V dropped 6 bases and J dropped 1 base, with 16 bases sitting between them. Germline V gene data show CDR1 as LGHNA and CDR2 as YSLEER. This CDR3 is built from 17 residues. The CDR3 DNA sequence: TGCGCCAGCAGTCTTGACAGCAAGTTATCTGGGGCCAACGTCCTGACTTTC. Residues: CASSLDSKLSGANVLTF.

Of note for this clone: One junction end disagrees with the germline gene, perhaps due to a read error. The chain joins TRBV12-5 to TRBJ1-2; D is ambiguous. This CDR3 comprises 11 residues. Germline V gene sequence: CDR1 LGHNT, CDR2 FRNRAP. CDR3 amino acids: CAGGLIDGYTF. The DNA for the CDR3 is TGTGCTGGTGGTTTGATAGATGGCTACACCTTC.

This clone was seen once. The chain joins TRBV6-6 to TRBJ2-3; no clear D gene. This CDR3 is built from 14 residues. V dropped 8 bases and J dropped 0 bases, with 12 bases sitting between them. Germline V gene sequence: CDR1 MNHNY, CDR2 SVGAGI (reference sequence). The CDR3 bases are TGTGCCAGCGGAGCCGGATCAAGCACAGATACGCAGTATTTT. It translates to CASGAGSSTDTQYF.

The chain has TRBV30 and TRBJ2-2; maybe TRBD2 (6 bases). This CDR3 has 13 residues. CDR1 and CDR2 from the germline V gene are GTSNPN and SVGIG (reference sequence). The ends were cut back, 3 bases at V and 8 bases at J, with 13 bases in the middle. CDR3: CAWSLGLMGELFF. Written as DNA, the CDR3 is TGTGCCTGGAGCTTGGGACTGATGGGGGAGCTGTTTTTT.

The rearrangement uses TRBV5-5 and TRBJ1-1, with 10 positions matching TRBD1. The CDR3 is made up of 15 amino acids. The J segment lost 4 bases and the V segment lost 2 bases, leaving 5 bases of the junction unmatched. Germline CDR1 SGHKS, CDR2 YYEKEE (reference sequence). The CDR3, as DNA: TGTGCCAGCAGCTTCGAGACAGGGGGCTTCACTGAAGCTTTCTTT. It encodes CASSFETGGFTEAFF.

V is TRBV7-8 and J is TRBJ2-7, with 8 bases matching TRBD2. After removal of 4 bases from V and 2 bases from J, the junction contained 10 bases not matched to a gene. The germline gives CDR1 SGHVS, CDR2 FQNEAQ. The CDR3 has 16 residues. The CDR3: CASSSKGAGGPYEQYF. In nucleotides, the CDR3 is TGTGCCAGCAGCTCCAAGGGTGCGGGGGGCCCCTACGAGCAGTACTTC. The variable domain in full, with the rest retrieved from reference TRBV7-8 and TRBJ2-7, is GAGVSQSPRYKVAKRGQDVALRCDPISGHVSLFWYQQALGQGPEFLTYFQNEAQLDKSGLPSDRFFAERPEGSVSTLKIQRTQQEDSAVYLCASSSKGAGGPYEQYFGPGTRLTVT.

V and J are TRBV5-4 and TRBJ2-7; TRBD1 aligns across 11 bases. The CDR3 sequence is 16 residues long. V shed 4 bases, J shed 4 bases, and the junction held 10 bases outside the gene matches. CDR1 SGHNT and CDR2 YYREEE come from the germline V gene (reference sequence). The CDR3 DNA is TGTGCCAGCAGCCAATGGGACAGGGGGGGTTTGTACGAGCAGTACTTC. Its translation is CASSQWDRGGLYEQYF.